This T cell receptor (beta chain) was identified during a study of identifying expanded T cells in peripheral blood. Study-wide results and caveats: Approximately 2-week clone count variance significantly increased as total template count grew. Differentially abundant clones: about 1.2 between replicates, 15 to 17 at two to three weeks, over 18 at four.

No infections or other immune events were documented during collection. The repertoire was sequenced with immunoSEQ multiplex PCR; TCRdb's copy has only in-frame clones and lacks some. The table includes around 76,000 clones, 75% to 90% detected once. On this clone itself: Its antigen remains unknown. Germline is not matched at one junction end, which may reflect a read error.

Material for sequencing was blood. The TCR was taken from a person aged 18-69 years in good health.

For the CDR3, the DNA is TGTGCTAGCAGCTTATCTGGGCACGCCGGGGAGCTGTTTTTT. It yields the protein CASSLSGHAGELFF. This sequence joins TRBV7-7 and TRBJ2-2; D unclear. CDR1 is SSHAT, CDR2 FNYEAQ, per germline (reference sequence). The CDR3 covers 14 residues.